The 32 T cell receptor beta chains presented below share a single source sample, sequenced in a study of blood T cell repertoires in COVID-19. This table comes from immunoSEQ multiplex PCR, and its TCRdb copy is limited to in-frame clones, with some not included. The sample lists some 250,000 clones; roughly nine tenths were seen once. Sequenced input: PBMCs or T cells enriched from blood (not recorded which). The receptors shown here come from a woman younger than 45 with acute COVID-19.

The rearrangement links TRBV6-6 to TRBJ2-3, with 9 bases matching TRBD1. V lost 8 bases to trimming and J lost 3 bases; unmatched junction nucleotides: 9. The length of the CDR3 is 15 residues. Germline V gene data show CDR1 as MNHNY and CDR2 as SVGAGI (reference sequence). CDR3 nucleotides: TGTGCCAGCTTTCCGACAGGGGGGCTGACAGATACGCAGTATTTT. Residues: CASFPTGGLTDTQYF.

The gene calls are TRBV28 and TRBJ2-2; D gene unclear. CDR1 is MDHEN, CDR2 SYDVKM, per germline. This CDR3 region has 12 residues. The V end was cut by 3 bases, the J end by 5 bases, with 4 bases between. The chain's CDR3 is CASSFSTGELFF. The CDR3 DNA reads as TGTGCCAGCAGTTTCAGTACCGGGGAGCTGTTTTTT.

The gene calls are TRBV3-1 (or the pseudogene TRBV3-2) and TRBJ2-3, with 11 nucleotides matching TRBD2. In germline, CDR1 is LGHDT, CDR2 YNNKEL (reference sequence). The length of the CDR3 is 16 residues. V was clipped by 5 bases and J by 2 bases; unmatched bases: 6. CDR3 in DNA: TGTGCCAGCAGCAAGGGACTAGCGGTGGACACAGATACGCAGTATTTT. It is translated as CASSKGLAVDTDTQYF.

V and J are TRBV10-1 and TRBJ1-2; the D gene is possibly TRBD1 (6 bases). Germline CDR1 and CDR2: WNHNN and SYGVQD (reference sequence). V gave up 5 bases and J gave up 4 bases, with 11 bases separating them. The CDR3 sequence is 13 residues long. Written as DNA, the CDR3 is TGCGCCAGCAGTACCGGGACAAGCTATGGCTACACCTTC. Translating it yields CASSTGTSYGYTF.

The rearrangement uses TRBV13 and TRBJ1-3, with D hard to call. Germline CDR1 reads PRHDT; CDR2 reads FYEKMQ (reference sequence). Deletions cut 5 bases from V and 2 bases from J, with 7 bases between. This CDR3 spans 13 amino acids. CDR3 protein: CASSAGTGNTIYF. CDR3 DNA: TGTGCCAGCAGCGCAGGTACTGGAAACACCATATATTTT.

This clone has a single count. In DNA form, the CDR3 reads TGTGCCAACAGGGGCCCAACTAATGAAAAACTGTTTTTT. Translating gives CANRGPTNEKLFF. The rearrangement links TRBV2 to TRBJ1-4; 7 bases line up with TRBD1. The junction had 2 bases not matched to a gene; V was cut back by 10 bases and J by 0 bases. The length of the CDR3 is 13 residues. Germline loops: CDR1 SNHLY, CDR2 FYNNEI.

This chain uses TRBV19 with TRBJ2-1; 10 positions match TRBD1. Germline assignment: CDR1 LNHDA and CDR2 SQIVND (reference sequence). The CDR3 is 17 residues long. V was clipped by 7 bases and J by 3 bases; unmatched bases: 12. This CDR3 is CASKQSRDRGFYNEQFF. The CDR3 nucleotides read TGTGCCAGTAAACAGAGCCGGGACAGGGGTTTCTACAATGAGCAGTTCTTC.

CDR3 DNA sequence: TGCGCCAGCAGCTTGCCCACAGGGGACAACGAGCAGTACTTC. Protein sequence: CASSLPTGDNEQYF. The rearrangement links TRBV5-1 to TRBJ2-7; 7 positions agree with TRBD1. The V gene end was trimmed by 1 base and the J gene end by 5 bases; junction bases not matched to a gene: 6. Per the germline V gene, CDR1 is SGHRS and CDR2 is YFSETQ. This CDR3 has 14 amino acids.

This clone was seen just once. J is TRBJ2-4 and V is TRBV28; TRBD2 matches 11 bases. CDR1 is MDHEN, CDR2 SYDVKM, per germline. After removal of 3 bases from V and 2 bases from J, the junction contained 6 bases not matched to a gene. CDR3 length: 17 residues. CDR3 protein: CASSFHSGGGTKNIQYF. CDR3 coding DNA: TGTGCCAGCAGTTTCCATAGCGGGGGGGGAACCAAAAACATTCAGTACTTC.

The rearrangement joins TRBV27 to TRBJ2-3, with unresolved D. CDR1 is MNHEY and CDR2 is SMNVEV in the germline V gene (reference sequence). V gave up 3 bases and J gave up 4 bases, with 2 bases separating them. The CDR3 sequence is 11 residues long. The CDR3 region is CASSFADTQYF. The DNA of the CDR3 is TGTGCCAGCAGTTTCGCAGATACGCAGTATTTT.

This clone was picked up one time. The V call is TRBV5-1, the J call TRBJ1-2; 7 bases match TRBD1. Germline CDR1 and CDR2: SGHRS and YFSETQ. J was trimmed by 4 bases and V by 8 bases; bases with no gene match: 2. This CDR3 is 11 amino acids long. Here the CDR3 DNA reads TGCGCCAGGAGGGACAGCTATGGCTACACCTTC. Its translation: CARRDSYGYTF. Full variable domain (missing parts from reference TRBV5-1 and TRBJ1-2): KAGVTQTPRYLIKTRGQQVTLSCSPISGHRSVSWYQQTPGQGLQFLFEYFSETQRNKGNFPGRFSGRQFSNSRSEMNVSTLELGDSALYLCARRDSYGYTFGSGTRLTVV.

This sequence joins TRBV7-9 and TRBJ1-4, with 8 bases lining up with TRBD1. This CDR3 has 15 amino acids. Germline lookup yields CDR1 SEHNR and CDR2 FQNEAQ (reference sequence). V lost 1 base and J lost 6; bases outside the gene matches: 4. DNA of the CDR3: TGTGCCAGCAGCTTAGGGGACAGGAGGCATGAAAAACTGTTTTTT. It codes for CASSLGDRRHEKLFF.

The chain joins TRBV19 to TRBJ2-1, with 9 bases lining up with TRBD1. The germline V gene encodes CDR1 LNHDA and CDR2 SQIVND (reference sequence). After removal of 5 bases from V and 8 bases from J, the junction contained 16 bases not matched to a gene. This CDR3 is 17 amino acids long. CDR3 nucleotides: TGTGCCAGTAGTGGGGGGTTCATGGGACAGGGACGGGATGAGCAGTTCTTC. As protein: CASSGGFMGQGRDEQFF.

The V gene is TRBV19, the J gene TRBJ1-5, with D perhaps TRBD1 (6 bases). Per the germline V gene, CDR1 is LNHDA and CDR2 is SQIVND (reference sequence). V shed 2 bases and J shed 0 bases, with 11 bases lying between them. CDR3 length: 16 residues. The CDR3 region is CASSITGTHSNQPQHF. CDR3 bases: TGTGCCAGTAGTATAACCGGGACACATAGCAATCAGCCCCAGCATTTT.

The chain employs TRBV3-1 (or the pseudogene TRBV3-2) and TRBJ1-2; 7 bases map to TRBD1. Germline CDR1 is LGHDT and CDR2 is YNNKEL (reference sequence). The CDR3 has 12 amino acids. Trimming at V came to 2 bases and at J to 7 bases, leaving 1 base not matched to a gene. The CDR3 nucleotides read TGTGCCAGCAGCCAAACAGGGGCTGGCTACACCTTC. It translates to CASSQTGAGYTF.

The CDR3 nucleotides read TGCGCCAGCACAGGTCCCGCAGGGAATGAGCAGTTCTTC. Residues: CASTGPAGNEQFF. The chain joins TRBV4-1 to TRBJ2-1; the D gene is possibly TRBD1 (5 bases). Germline V gene data show CDR1 as MGHRA and CDR2 as YSYEKL. The V end was cut by 7 bases, the J end by 7 bases, with 14 bases between. The CDR3 runs 13 residues.

The rearrangement joins TRBV7-9 to TRBJ1-5; 10 bases are a match to TRBD1. Germline V gene lookup returns CDR1 SEHNR and CDR2 FQNEAQ (reference sequence). The CDR3 has 17 residues. Trimming cost V 5 bases and J 6 bases; bases outside gene matches: 13. CDR3 in amino acids: CASSPQRSGDRGQPQHF. CDR3 DNA sequence: TGTGCCAGCAGCCCCCAAAGGTCAGGGGACAGGGGTCAGCCCCAGCATTTT.

This clone was recorded a few times. The chain couples TRBV30 to TRBJ1-4; 9 bases are a match to TRBD1. Losses at the gene ends were 2 bases for V and 6 bases for J; bases not matched to a gene: 1. This CDR3 contains 13 residues. Germline loops: CDR1 GTSNPN, CDR2 SVGIG (reference sequence). Here the CDR3 reads CAWSWDRDEKLFF. The CDR3 nucleotides read TGTGCCTGGAGTTGGGACAGGGATGAAAAACTGTTTTTT.

The chain uses TRBV21-1 and TRBJ1-6; the listed D gene, TRBD1, was not tested against the DNA. TRBV21-1 is a pseudogene locus. This CDR3 spans 18 amino acids. CDR3 amino acids: CASSSGDRLSSYNSPLHF. The CDR3 DNA reads as TGTGCCAGCAGCTCCGGGGACAGGCTGAGCTCCTATAATTCACCCCTCCACTTT.

V is TRBV19 and J is TRBJ1-4; 7 nucleotides agree with TRBD1. V lost 1 base and J lost 5; bases outside the gene matches: 1. The length of the CDR3 is 14 residues. CDR1 is LNHDA and CDR2 is SQIVND in the germline V gene (reference sequence). DNA of the CDR3: TGTGCCAGTAGTATAGGACAGGGAAATGAAAAACTGTTTTTT. Protein: CASSIGQGNEKLFF.

This chain uses TRBV7-3 with TRBJ1-2; maybe TRBD1 (5 bases). Germline lookup yields CDR1 SGHTA and CDR2 FQGTGA. V was pared by 5 bases and J by 4 bases, with 17 bases between. This CDR3 region has 15 residues. The CDR3 sequence: CASSPSGGEIYGYTF. The DNA of the CDR3 is TGTGCCAGCAGCCCCTCGGGGGGGGAGATCTATGGCTACACCTTC.

The chain joins TRBV5-1 to TRBJ2-1; 13 positions match TRBD2. This CDR3 is built from 19 residues. Germline lookup yields CDR1 SGHRS and CDR2 YFSETQ. After removal of 3 bases from V and 7 bases from J, the junction contained 16 bases not matched to a gene. CDR3 in DNA: TGCGCCAGCAGCTCCAACCTACAATTACTAGCGGGGGGGAGGAATGAGCAGTTCTTC. It yields the protein CASSSNLQLLAGGRNEQFF.

This clone has a single count. V usage is TRBV6-5 and J usage is TRBJ2-3; D is perhaps TRBD2 (5 bases). CDR1 MNHEY and CDR2 SVGAGI come from the germline V gene. The V end was cut by 0 bases, the J end by 1 base, with 11 bases between. CDR3 length: 16 residues. This chain's CDR3 is CASSYSGSSRTDTQYF. The CDR3 region has the DNA TGTGCCAGCAGTTACTCTGGGAGCTCCCGCACAGATACGCAGTATTTT.

The gene calls are TRBV18 and TRBJ1-4, with D tentatively TRBD1 (6 bases). V lost 6 bases, J lost 8 bases, and 16 bases lay in between. This CDR3 has 14 residues. CDR1 is KGHSH, CDR2 LQKENI, per germline. CDR3 sequence reads: CASSPDIRGEKLFF. The CDR3 region has the DNA TGTGCCAGCTCCCCCGACATCAGGGGCGAAAAACTGTTTTTT.

The chain carries TRBV7-6 and TRBJ1-6; a possible D gene is TRBD1 (5 bases). V shed 2 bases and J shed 5 bases, with 10 bases lying between them. The CDR3 length is 15 residues. Germline loops: CDR1 SGHVS, CDR2 FNYEAQ. The chain's CDR3 is CASSLMTVDNSPLHF. Written as DNA, the CDR3 is TGTGCCAGCAGCTTAATGACAGTAGATAATTCACCCCTCCACTTT.

The DNA of the CDR3 is TGTGCCAGCTCACCGGGACAGGGGGGGAATCAGCCCCAGCATTTT. Translation gives CASSPGQGGNQPQHF. The chain joins TRBV18 to TRBJ1-5, with 11 bases that match TRBD1. This CDR3 has 15 residues. Germline values: CDR1 KGHSH, CDR2 LQKENI. The junction had 2 bases not matched to a gene; V was cut back by 3 bases and J by 4 bases.

The chain carries TRBV28 and TRBJ1-5, with a weak D call TRBD1 (5 bases). From germline, CDR1 is MDHEN and CDR2 SYDVKM. Trimming cost V 6 bases and J 0 bases, with 18 bases left between them. The CDR3 has 17 amino acids. CDR3 region: CASSHLITGYSNQPQHF. CDR3 nucleotide sequence: TGTGCCAGCAGCCACCTCATAACAGGTTATAGCAATCAGCCCCAGCATTTT.

The chain recombines TRBV6-5 with TRBJ2-7; 9 nucleotides align to TRBD1. The CDR3 extends over 14 amino acids. CDR1 and CDR2 from the germline V gene are MNHEY and SVGAGI. With 0 bases clipped from V and 6 bases from J, the junction kept 3 bases outside the gene matches. The chain's CDR3 is CASSYSGQGGEQYF. In DNA, the CDR3 is TGTGCCAGCAGTTACTCGGGACAGGGTGGCGAGCAGTACTTC.

The chain has TRBV28 and TRBJ2-4, with D perhaps matching TRBD2 (6 bases). The CDR3 has 15 amino acids. With 7 bases removed from V and 1 base from J, the gap between germline ends came to 14 bases. Germline lookup yields CDR1 MDHEN and CDR2 SYDVKM. The CDR3 nucleotides are TGTGCCAGCACTTTGGGGGGATCGGCCAAAAACATTCAGTACTTC. As protein: CASTLGGSAKNIQYF. Together with reference TRBV28 and TRBJ2-4, the CDR3 gives the full variable domain: DVKVTQSSRYLVKRTGEKVFLECVQDMDHENMFWYRQDPGLGLRLIYFSYDVKMKEKGDIPEGYSVSREKKERFSLILESASTNQTSMYLCASTLGGSAKNIQYFGAGTRLSVL.

This chain links TRBV3-1 (or the pseudogene TRBV3-2) with TRBJ1-1; tentatively, D is TRBD1 (5 bases). The CDR3 contains 15 residues. CDR1 LGHDT and CDR2 YNNKEL come from the germline V gene (reference sequence). V lost 5 bases to trimming and J lost 7 bases, with 20 bases between them. The CDR3 DNA follows: TGTGCCAGCAGCTTAGAGTGGGGCATAGGTATTGAAGCTTTCTTT. It encodes CASSLEWGIGIEAFF.

The gene calls are TRBV19 and TRBJ2-7; D is unresolved. This CDR3 is built from 13 residues. V lost 5 bases and J lost 0, with 8 bases in between. Germline CDR1 is LNHDA and CDR2 is SQIVND (reference sequence). The CDR3 nucleotides are TGTGCCAGTAGTCTCGCTAGCTCCTACGAGCAGTACTTC. Translated: CASSLASSYEQYF.

V and J are TRBV7-3 and TRBJ2-1; tentatively, D is TRBD1 (5 bases). The CDR3 is 15 residues long. Trimming took off 2 bases at V and 6 bases at J, with 14 bases between the two ends. CDR1 and CDR2 (germline): SGHTA, FQGTGA. The CDR3 loop is CASSLYGRVGNEQFF. The CDR3 nucleotides read TGTGCCAGCAGCTTATACGGCAGGGTCGGCAATGAGCAGTTCTTC.